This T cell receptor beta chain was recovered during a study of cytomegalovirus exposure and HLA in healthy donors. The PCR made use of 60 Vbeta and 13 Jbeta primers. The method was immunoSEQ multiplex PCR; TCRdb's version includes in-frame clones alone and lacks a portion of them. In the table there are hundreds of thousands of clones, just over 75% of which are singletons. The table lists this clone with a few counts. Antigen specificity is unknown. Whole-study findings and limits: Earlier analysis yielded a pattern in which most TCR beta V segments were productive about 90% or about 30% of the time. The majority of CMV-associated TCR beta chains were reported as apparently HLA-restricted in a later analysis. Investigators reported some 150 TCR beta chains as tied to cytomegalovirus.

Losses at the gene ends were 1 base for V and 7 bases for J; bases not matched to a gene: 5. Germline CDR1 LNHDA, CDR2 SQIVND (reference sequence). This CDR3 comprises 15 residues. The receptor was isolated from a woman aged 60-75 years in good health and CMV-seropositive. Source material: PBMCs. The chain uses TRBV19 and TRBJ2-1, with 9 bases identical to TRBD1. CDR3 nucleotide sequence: TGTGCCAGTAGTATAGTACAGGGGGCGCCGAATGAGCAGTTCTTC. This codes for CASSIVQGAPNEQFF.